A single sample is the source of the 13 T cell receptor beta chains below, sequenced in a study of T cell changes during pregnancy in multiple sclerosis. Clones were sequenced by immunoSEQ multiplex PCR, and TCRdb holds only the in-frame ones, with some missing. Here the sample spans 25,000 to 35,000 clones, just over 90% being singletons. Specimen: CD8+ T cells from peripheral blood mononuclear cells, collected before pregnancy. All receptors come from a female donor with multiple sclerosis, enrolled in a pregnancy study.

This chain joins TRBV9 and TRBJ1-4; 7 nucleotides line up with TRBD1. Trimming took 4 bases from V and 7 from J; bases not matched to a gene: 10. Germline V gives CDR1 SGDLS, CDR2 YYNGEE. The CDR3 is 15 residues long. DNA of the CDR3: TGTGCCAGCAGCACCTCCGGGACAGTCGGTGAAAAACTGTTTTTT. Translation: CASSTSGTVGEKLFF.

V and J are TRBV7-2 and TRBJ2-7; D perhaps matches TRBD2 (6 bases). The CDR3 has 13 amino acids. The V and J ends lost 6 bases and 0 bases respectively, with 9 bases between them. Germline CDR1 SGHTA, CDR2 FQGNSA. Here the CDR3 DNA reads TGTGCCAGCAGTCTTAGCGGCTCCTACGAGCAGTACTTC. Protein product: CASSLSGSYEQYF.

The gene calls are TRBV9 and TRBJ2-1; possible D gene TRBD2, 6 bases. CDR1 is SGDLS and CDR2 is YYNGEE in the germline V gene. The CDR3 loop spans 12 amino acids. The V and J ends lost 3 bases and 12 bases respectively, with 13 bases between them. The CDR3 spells CASSATGVGQFF. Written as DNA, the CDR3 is TGTGCCAGCAGCGCCACGGGAGTTGGGCAGTTCTTC.

The CDR3 DNA sequence: TGCGCCAGCAGCCCCGGGGGGGCTGCCAACGAGCAGTACTTC. As protein: CASSPGGAANEQYF. The chain combines TRBV5-1 with TRBJ2-7; 8 nucleotides line up with TRBD2. The J segment lost 5 bases and the V segment lost 4 bases, leaving 8 bases of the junction unmatched. CDR3 length: 14 residues. Germline V CDR1 and CDR2: SGHRS, YFSETQ. The full variable domain, with the rest looked up from reference TRBV5-1 and TRBJ2-7, is KAGVTQTPRYLIKTRGQQVTLSCSPISGHRSVSWYQQTPGQGLQFLFEYFSETQRNKGNFPGRFSGRQFSNSRSEMNVSTLELGDSALYLCASSPGGAANEQYFGPGTRLTVT.

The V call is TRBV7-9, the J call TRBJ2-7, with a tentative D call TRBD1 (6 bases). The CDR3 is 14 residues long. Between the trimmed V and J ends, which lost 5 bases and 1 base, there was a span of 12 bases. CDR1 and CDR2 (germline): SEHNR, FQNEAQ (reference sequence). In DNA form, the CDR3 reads TGTGCCAGCAGCGCGCCGGGACATTCCTACGAGCAGTACTTC. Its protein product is CASSAPGHSYEQYF.

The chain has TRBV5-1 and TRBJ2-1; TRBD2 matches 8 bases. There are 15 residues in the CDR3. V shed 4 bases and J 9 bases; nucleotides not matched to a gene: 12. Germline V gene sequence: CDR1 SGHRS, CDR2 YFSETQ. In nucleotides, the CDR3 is TGCGCCAGCAGCGGGGGGACTAGTTCTGGCATTGAGCAGTTCTTC. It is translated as CASSGGTSSGIEQFF.

The CDR3 coding sequence is TGCAGCGTTGAGAACGAACTCGGGACCCAGTACTTC. This encodes CSVENELGTQYF. This chain connects TRBV29-1 to TRBJ2-5, with D unresolved. Germline loops: CDR1 SQVTM, CDR2 ANQGSEA. Trimming stripped 3 bases from V and 7 bases from J, with 12 bases between. The CDR3 extends over 12 amino acids.

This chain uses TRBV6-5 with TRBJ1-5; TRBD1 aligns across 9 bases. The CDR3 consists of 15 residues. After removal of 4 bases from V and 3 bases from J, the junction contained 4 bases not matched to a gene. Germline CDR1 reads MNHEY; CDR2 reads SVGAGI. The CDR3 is CASSSGQGYNQPQHF. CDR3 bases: TGTGCCAGCAGTTCGGGACAGGGTTACAATCAGCCCCAGCATTTT.

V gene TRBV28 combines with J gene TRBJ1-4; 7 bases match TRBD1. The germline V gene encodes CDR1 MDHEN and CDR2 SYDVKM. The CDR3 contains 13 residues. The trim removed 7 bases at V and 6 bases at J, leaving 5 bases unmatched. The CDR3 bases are TGTGCCAGCAATGGAGGGGGCGATGAAAAACTGTTTTTT. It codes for CASNGGGDEKLFF.

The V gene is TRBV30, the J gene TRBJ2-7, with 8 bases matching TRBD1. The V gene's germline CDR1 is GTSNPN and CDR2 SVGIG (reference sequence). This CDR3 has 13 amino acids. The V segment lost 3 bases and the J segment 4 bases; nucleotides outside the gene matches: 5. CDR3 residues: CAWRPTGVYEQYF. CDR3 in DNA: TGTGCCTGGAGACCGACAGGGGTGTACGAGCAGTACTTC.

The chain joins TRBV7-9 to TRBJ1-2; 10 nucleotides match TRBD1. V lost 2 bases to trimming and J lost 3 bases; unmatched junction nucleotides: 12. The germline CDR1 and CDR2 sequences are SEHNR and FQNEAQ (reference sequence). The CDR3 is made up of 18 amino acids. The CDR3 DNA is TGTGCCAGCAGCTTATCCGGGACAGGGGCCGTTCAGTACTATGGCTACACCTTC. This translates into CASSLSGTGAVQYYGYTF.

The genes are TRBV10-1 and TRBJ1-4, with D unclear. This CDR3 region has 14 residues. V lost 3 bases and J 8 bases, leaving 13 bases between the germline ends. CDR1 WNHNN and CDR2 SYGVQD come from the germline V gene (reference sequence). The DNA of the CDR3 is TGCGCCAGCAGTGACTTGAGGGAAGGGGAAAAACTGTTTTTT. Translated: CASSDLREGEKLFF.

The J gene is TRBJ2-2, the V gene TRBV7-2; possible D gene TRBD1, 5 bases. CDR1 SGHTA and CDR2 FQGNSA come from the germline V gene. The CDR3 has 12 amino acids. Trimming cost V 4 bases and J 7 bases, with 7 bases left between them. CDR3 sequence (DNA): TGTGCCAGCAGCTGGGGCCTCGGGGAGCTGTTTTTT. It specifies CASSWGLGELFF.